The rows below give T cell receptor beta chains drawn from one sample of a study of T cell responses to AZD1222 COVID-19 vaccine. The data were produced by immunoSEQ multiplex PCR, yet TCRdb's version contains in-frame clones alone and is incomplete. Among 100,000 to 150,000 clones, 87% were seen once, and the ten largest hold under 11%. Sequenced material: peripheral blood, taken on day 0 of AZD1222 vaccination. These receptors originate from an adult in good health. CDR3s include the opening cysteine and the closing phenylalanine or tryptophan. Each record gives: clone size, V gene, J gene, D gene, CDR3 protein, CDR3 DNA. A D gene is named only where the DNA matches it firmly. Size tells how often a clone was seen (once, few, many) or the class of an expanded clone, and some rows leave it out.

clone_size: .
v_call: TRBV5-8
j_call: TRBJ2-3
d_call: .
cdr3_aa: CASSFRDRRTDTQYF
cdr3_nt: TGTGCCAGCAGCTTCAGAGACCGACGCACAGATACGCAGTATTTT

clone_size: once
v_call: TRBV24-1
j_call: TRBJ2-1
d_call: TRBD2
cdr3_aa: CATGSGSLREQFF
cdr3_nt: TGTGCCACTGGTAGCGGGAGTCTGAGGGAGCAGTTCTTC

clone_size: .
v_call: TRBV2
j_call: TRBJ1-1
d_call: .
cdr3_aa: CATYREGRGLNTEAFF
cdr3_nt: TGTGCCACCTATAGGGAGGGACGGGGACTGAACACTGAAGCTTTCTTT

clone_size: .
v_call: TRBV7-2
j_call: TRBJ2-7
d_call: .
cdr3_aa: CASNPYATGLTYEQYF
cdr3_nt: TGTGCCAGCAACCCTTACGCGACAGGTCTTACCTACGAGCAGTACTTC

clone_size: .
v_call: TRBV9
j_call: TRBJ1-2
d_call: .
cdr3_aa: CASSVEDNYGYTF
cdr3_nt: TGTGCCAGCAGCGTAGAGGATAACTATGGCTACACCTTC

clone_size: .
v_call: TRBV4-2
j_call: TRBJ1-4
d_call: .
cdr3_aa: CASSQEWARAATNEKLFF
cdr3_nt: TGTGCCAGCAGCCAAGAATGGGCCAGAGCTGCAACTAATGAAAAACTGTTTTTT

clone_size: .
v_call: TRBV29-1
j_call: TRBJ2-3
d_call: TRBD1
cdr3_aa: CSVRTGVGTDTQYF
cdr3_nt: TGCAGCGTCCGGACAGGGGTTGGAACAGATACGCAGTATTTT

clone_size: .
v_call: TRBV28
j_call: TRBJ2-7
d_call: .
cdr3_aa: CASSLGVRGPSYEQYF
cdr3_nt: TGTGCCAGCAGTTTGGGGGTTAGAGGCCCCTCCTACGAGCAGTACTTC

clone_size: .
v_call: TRBV27
j_call: TRBJ1-4
d_call: .
cdr3_aa: CASSFLNRVKTSNEKLFF
cdr3_nt: TGTGCCAGCAGTTTCCTTAACAGGGTTAAGACCTCTAATGAAAAACTGTTTTTT

clone_size: .
v_call: TRBV27
j_call: TRBJ2-3
d_call: .
cdr3_aa: CASRHGGTDTQYF
cdr3_nt: TGTGCCAGCAGACACGGCGGCACAGATACGCAGTATTTT

clone_size: .
v_call: TRBV4-1
j_call: TRBJ2-7
d_call: TRBD2
cdr3_aa: CASSPRAGGLEQYF
cdr3_nt: TGCGCCAGCAGCCCCCGAGCGGGGGGGCTCGAGCAGTACTTC

clone_size: .
v_call: TRBV27
j_call: TRBJ1-6
d_call: .
cdr3_aa: CASSSGRNSPLHF
cdr3_nt: TGTGCCAGCAGTTCAGGGCGTAATTCACCCCTCCACTTT

clone_size: .
v_call: TRBV12-3/TRBV12-4
j_call: TRBJ1-2
d_call: .
cdr3_aa: CASRLDGNYGYTF
cdr3_nt: TGTGCCAGCAGACTCGACGGGAACTATGGCTACACCTTC

clone_size: .
v_call: TRBV19
j_call: TRBJ1-2
d_call: TRBD1
cdr3_aa: CAISKTGEWESGGYTF
cdr3_nt: TGTGCCATCTCCAAGACAGGGGAATGGGAGAGTGGTGGCTACACCTTC

clone_size: .
v_call: TRBV19
j_call: TRBJ2-1
d_call: .
cdr3_aa: CASSTGHSYNEQFF
cdr3_nt: TGTGCCAGTAGCACAGGTCACTCCTACAATGAGCAGTTCTTC

clone_size: .
v_call: TRBV7-2
j_call: TRBJ2-5
d_call: .
cdr3_aa: CASSTTGRAETQYF
cdr3_nt: TGTGCCAGCAGCACTACAGGTCGGGCAGAGACCCAGTACTTC

clone_size: .
v_call: TRBV3-1/TRBV3-2
j_call: TRBJ2-3
d_call: TRBD2
cdr3_aa: CASSHAGAGELTDTQYF
cdr3_nt: TGTGCCAGCAGCCATGCCGGGGCGGGAGAATTGACAGATACGCAGTATTTT

clone_size: .
v_call: TRBV15
j_call: TRBJ1-5
d_call: .
cdr3_aa: CATSRVTSNQPQHF
cdr3_nt: TGTGCCACCAGCAGAGTTACCAGCAATCAGCCCCAGCATTTT

clone_size: .
v_call: TRBV2
j_call: TRBJ2-7
d_call: TRBD1
cdr3_aa: CASKARTGGGTHEQYF
cdr3_nt: TGTGCCAGCAAAGCCCGGACAGGGGGCGGTACCCACGAGCAGTACTTC

clone_size: .
v_call: TRBV13
j_call: TRBJ2-2
d_call: .
cdr3_aa: CASSFAGERAGELFF
cdr3_nt: TGTGCCAGCAGCTTCGCAGGGGAGAGGGCCGGGGAGCTGTTTTTT

clone_size: few
v_call: TRBV5-1
j_call: TRBJ1-3
d_call: TRBD1
cdr3_aa: CASRTGSGNTIYF
cdr3_nt: TGCGCCAGCAGGACAGGGTCAGGAAACACCATATATTTT

clone_size: .
v_call: TRBV5-1
j_call: TRBJ2-3
d_call: .
cdr3_aa: CASSLEDTDTQYF
cdr3_nt: TGCGCCAGCAGCTTGGAGGACACAGATACGCAGTATTTT

clone_size: .
v_call: TRBV28
j_call: TRBJ2-5
d_call: TRBD1
cdr3_aa: CASSLSGQGQETQYF
cdr3_nt: TGTGCCAGCAGTTTATCTGGACAGGGCCAAGAGACCCAGTACTTC

clone_size: .
v_call: TRBV2
j_call: TRBJ1-1
d_call: .
cdr3_aa: CASSEGRLNTEAFF
cdr3_nt: TGTGCCAGCAGTGAAGGACGCTTGAACACTGAAGCTTTCTTT

clone_size: once
v_call: TRBV28
j_call: TRBJ1-3
d_call: .
cdr3_aa: CASSLTGYSGNTIYF
cdr3_nt: TGTGCCAGCAGTTTAACCGGCTACTCTGGAAACACCATATATTTT

clone_size: .
v_call: TRBV27
j_call: TRBJ2-4
d_call: TRBD1
cdr3_aa: CASIPGQGGIQYF
cdr3_nt: TGTGCCAGCATCCCCGGACAGGGTGGAATTCAGTACTTC

clone_size: once
v_call: TRBV30
j_call: TRBJ2-3
d_call: TRBD2
cdr3_aa: CAWSVAGGLTDTQYF
cdr3_nt: TGTGCCTGGAGTGTAGCGGGGGGTCTCACAGATACGCAGTATTTT

clone_size: .
v_call: TRBV7-9
j_call: TRBJ2-3
d_call: TRBD1
cdr3_aa: CAGGQGTDTQYF
cdr3_nt: TGTGCCGGGGGACAGGGGACAGATACGCAGTATTTT

clone_size: .
v_call: TRBV5-6
j_call: TRBJ1-1
d_call: TRBD1
cdr3_aa: CASSFYRGDGTEAFF
cdr3_nt: TGTGCCAGCAGCTTTTACAGGGGTGATGGCACTGAAGCTTTCTTT

clone_size: .
v_call: TRBV5-1
j_call: TRBJ1-4
d_call: .
cdr3_aa: CASSPAYREKLFF
cdr3_nt: TGCGCCAGCAGCCCGGCCTACAGGGAAAAACTGTTTTTT

clone_size: once
v_call: TRBV9
j_call: TRBJ1-3
d_call: TRBD1
cdr3_aa: CASSVGTGPSGNTIYF
cdr3_nt: TGTGCCAGCAGCGTCGGGACAGGTCCCTCTGGAAACACCATATATTTT

clone_size: .
v_call: TRBV19
j_call: TRBJ1-2
d_call: TRBD1
cdr3_aa: CASTSGQGHYGYTF
cdr3_nt: TGTGCCAGTACCTCCGGACAGGGCCACTATGGCTACACCTTC

clone_size: .
v_call: TRBV21-1
j_call: TRBJ2-6
d_call: .
cdr3_aa: CATFIRQGAYGANVLTF
cdr3_nt: TGTGCCACCTTTATTCGACAGGGGGCGTATGGGGCCAACGTCCTGACTTTC

clone_size: .
v_call: TRBV7-3
j_call: TRBJ2-3
d_call: TRBD2
cdr3_aa: CASSFSGGAGDTQYF
cdr3_nt: TGTGCCAGCAGCTTTAGCGGGGGGGCTGGAGATACGCAGTATTTT

clone_size: .
v_call: TRBV30
j_call: TRBJ2-5
d_call: .
cdr3_aa: CAWSVGVGQETQYF
cdr3_nt: TGTGCCTGGAGTGTAGGGGTGGGACAAGAGACCCAGTACTTC

clone_size: .
v_call: TRBV5-4
j_call: TRBJ2-6
d_call: .
cdr3_aa: CASSLGGTGANVLTF
cdr3_nt: TGTGCCAGCAGCTTGGGGGGAACTGGGGCCAACGTCCTGACTTTC

clone_size: .
v_call: TRBV4-1
j_call: TRBJ2-7
d_call: .
cdr3_aa: CASSQDRESGPLDEQYF
cdr3_nt: TGCGCCAGCAGCCAAGATAGAGAATCGGGACCCCTAGACGAGCAGTACTTC

clone_size: once
v_call: TRBV9
j_call: TRBJ2-2
d_call: .
cdr3_aa: CASSVTTSGELFF
cdr3_nt: TGTGCCAGCAGCGTGACGACTAGCGGGGAGCTGTTTTTT

clone_size: .
v_call: TRBV7-8
j_call: TRBJ1-3
d_call: TRBD1
cdr3_aa: CASSYRGSGNTIYF
cdr3_nt: TGTGCCAGCAGCTACAGGGGATCTGGAAACACCATATATTTT

clone_size: .
v_call: TRBV7-2
j_call: TRBJ2-1
d_call: TRBD2
cdr3_aa: CASSLTREVYNEQFF
cdr3_nt: TGTGCCAGCAGCTTGACGCGGGAGGTCTACAATGAGCAGTTCTTC

clone_size: .
v_call: TRBV28
j_call: TRBJ2-7
d_call: .
cdr3_aa: CASSLAGSYEQYF
cdr3_nt: TGTGCCAGCAGTTTGGCAGGGTCCTACGAGCAGTACTTC

clone_size: .
v_call: TRBV28
j_call: TRBJ2-7
d_call: TRBD1
cdr3_aa: CASSFTDRIYEQYF
cdr3_nt: TGTGCCAGCAGTTTTACGGACAGGATCTACGAGCAGTACTTC

clone_size: .
v_call: TRBV19
j_call: TRBJ2-2
d_call: .
cdr3_aa: CASSNLIGALFF
cdr3_nt: TGTGCCAGTAGCAACCTTATAGGGGCTCTGTTTTTT

clone_size: .
v_call: TRBV19
j_call: TRBJ2-2
d_call: .
cdr3_aa: CASSGAENTGELFF
cdr3_nt: TGTGCCAGTAGTGGGGCAGAGAACACCGGGGAGCTGTTTTTT

clone_size: .
v_call: TRBV6-5
j_call: TRBJ2-5
d_call: TRBD2
cdr3_aa: CASSSGLAGQETQYF
cdr3_nt: TGTGCCAGCAGTTCCGGACTAGCGGGTCAAGAGACCCAGTACTTC